What follows is one T cell receptor beta chain and its context. This may be a read error: a much more frequent sequence differs by one nucleotide. CDR1 MNHEY and CDR2 SVGEGT come from the germline V gene. This CDR3 has 15 amino acids. Trimming took 8 bases from V and 9 from J; bases not matched to a gene: 15. Arm-PCR with iRepertoire HTBI primers amplified the CDR3 regions for these TCR beta libraries. TCRdb re-analysed the multiplex PCR reads in MiXCR, keeping a single row per CDR3 protein. The sample holds more than 400,000 distinct CDR3 sequences, 15% to 20% seen once. These data are taken from a study of regulatory T cells in long-lasting Graves disease. About the research overall: Under 3 months of antithyroid drugs had been taken by newly diagnosed Graves' patients.

Time point noted: newly diagnosed GD, antithyroid drugs for less than 3 months. Construction of the TCR library relied on RNA isolated from PBMCs. This sample was also put to use in a study of T cells in Graves' hyperthyroidism and ophthalmopathy. This second study says: With a duration under 2 months, the hyperthyroidism was newly diagnosed in patients aged 18 to 65. With the HTBI primer set, the TCR CDR3 went through a first round of RT-PCR.

The sequenced sample was peripheral blood mononuclear cells (PBMCs), obtained at new diagnosis, from a patient treated with antithyroid drugs. The gene calls are TRBV6-2 or TRBV6-3 and TRBJ2-1; 8 bases agree with TRBD2. This receptor was identified in a woman aged 25 to 45 with Graves disease. As DNA, the CDR3 is TGTGCCAGCCGGGCTAGCGGGTCCACATCCCGTGAGCAGTTCTTC. This gives the protein CASRASGSTSREQFF.